This entry is about one TCR beta chain. This clonotype has just a few counts. Its antigen target is currently unknown. No much larger clonotype is one base removed from it; base qualities were not supplied. The library came from RACE. The sample was run on a NextSeq 500. During library preparation, unique molecular identifiers were attached to individual cDNA molecules so that TCRs could be counted quantitatively and reproducibly. Both TCR alpha and TCR beta chains were sequenced from each blood RNA sample. In the authors' own workflow: Samples had a median of 95,638 TCRs, with a range from about 23,224 to 750,000. V, J and CDR3 annotation of the TCR reads was performed with the Decombinator software suite. For the PS versus PT1 abundance plots, all samples were subsampled to the same number of TCRs (28,000). TCRs were defined as expanded if absent before sensitization and observed at least eight times at the 2-week time point. The raw public reads went through TCRdb reprocessing: fastp at Q25, MiXCR clone calling, in-frame beta chains kept. Every entry covers one CDR3 protein and lists the most common genes and DNA from its rows. These V and J calls derive from TCRdb rather than the authors' analysis. This sample is represented by approximately 74,000 distinct CDR3 sequences; approximately 29% of them were singletons. Clones ranked in the top ten supply about 8.9% of the sample.

Taken with the paper, the label for time point translates to: patch test 1, 2 weeks after DPC sensitization. In light of the paper, this sample's treatment or condition label describes: therapeutic diphenylcyclopropenone sensitization with weekly scalp DPC. At each patch-test visit, blood was drawn before the patch test was applied. Eligible patients were aged 18 to 70, diagnosed with alopecia, deemed suitable for DPC therapy, and excluded if pregnant. Unfractionated whole blood was collected in Tempus Blood RNA tubes, and total RNA was extracted from that blood. This specimen comes from a study of human T cells and chemical hapten exposure (dated by TCRdb to the early 2020s). Study-wide context: For sensitization, 2% DPC in acetone was applied to a roughly 2 cm by roughly 2 cm area of upper inner arm skin. In alopecia patients, the study followed how the peripheral blood TCR repertoire changed in vivo over primary and secondary sensitization to diphenylcyclopropenone (DPC), a hapten. Blood samples were taken from patients before sensitization (week 0) and then at 2, 6 and about 24 weeks after DPC sensitization. Libraries were pooled for sequencing, and variation in per-sample TCR yields was attributed mainly to small differences in library volumes within the pool. Alopecia areata with under or over 50% scalp involvement, alopecia totalis and alopecia universalis were represented in the patient cohort, which was mostly female. Throughout the approximately 26-week study period, patients were also given weekly therapeutic DPC doses on the scalp. Patch testing was done on the upper back using Finn chambers containing 0.01% DPC, and results were scored after 6 days according to International Contact Dermatitis Research Group standards. For TCR sequencing, blood came from 25 to 35 alopecia patients at anywhere from one to four time points (pre-sensitization, 2, 6 and 24 weeks).

Summary of the overall study and its limitations: Patch test score was positively correlated with the number of PT1 expanded TCRs, with significance at thresholds 8, 16 and 32 but not at 4. After repeated subsampling, changes were observed in the strength of the expansion versus patch-test correlation and in the threshold at which the correlation became significant. Compared with pre-sensitization or healthy control sets, expanded TCRs formed significantly more large CDR3 similarity clusters, which is consistent with antigen-driven responses. DPC sensitization did not change how many TCRs were above 1 in 1000 frequency, and no evidence was found of alterations in global repertoire structure. Alopecia, a presumed autoimmune disease, was present in all patients, so the immune response of the patients might differ from that of healthy individuals.

The CDR3 has 16 amino acids, counting the end cysteine and phenylalanine. Here the CDR3 DNA is all that survives: 48 bases in frame from base 1. CDR1 and CDR2 (SGHTA, FQGNSA) derive from the germline V gene. V ends up 4 bases short and J 1 base short, with an unmatched junction base count of 7. The chain uses TRBV7-2 and TRBJ1-5, and TRBD1 matches 7 of the central bases. Sequencing was performed on whole blood, taken in connection with sensitization to the hapten diphenylcyclopropenone (DPC). The sequence was collected from a man between 40 and 49 years old with alopecia areata. Some clones in this sample may be carry-over from other donors' samples. The DNA is as follows: TGTGCCAGCAGCTCGGGGGACAGACGAAGCAATCAGCCCCAGCATTTT. Translated, it gives CASSSGDRRSNQPQHF.